One sample yielded the 6 T cell receptor beta chains listed below, sequenced in a study of sequential checkpoint blockade in melanoma. Treatment defined: randomized to nivolumab then ipilimumab (arm A) or the reverse (arm B). Assay used: immunoSEQ multiplex PCR; TCRdb lists only in-frame clones, some missing. Of roughly 18,000 clones in the sample, over 65% were seen once. The starting material was tumor tissue (inferred from file names), obtained from a patient given nivolumab and ipilimumab in sequence. The receptors shown here come from a human donor with melanoma.

This rearrangement joins TRBV29-1 to TRBJ1-1, with 7 bases matching TRBD1. CDR1 and CDR2 from the germline V gene are SQVTM and ANQGSEA. This CDR3 region has 14 residues. The junction had 14 bases not matched to a gene; V was cut back by 7 bases and J by 6 bases. This CDR3 is CSAGQEGRMAEAFF. The CDR3, as DNA: TGCAGCGCTGGACAGGAAGGACGGATGGCTGAAGCTTTCTTT.

V gene TRBV19 combines with J gene TRBJ2-2, with 7 bases identical to TRBD2. The germline CDR1 and CDR2 sequences are LNHDA and SQIVND (reference sequence). This CDR3 has 15 residues. V lost 4 bases to trimming and J lost 6 bases; unmatched junction nucleotides: 8. CDR3 coding DNA: TGTGCCAGTAGTAAACCGGGACTAAGACCCGGGGAGCTGTTTTTT. It yields the protein CASSKPGLRPGELFF.

The chain uses TRBV11-3 and TRBJ2-7; no clear D. The CDR3 runs 15 residues. Per the germline V gene, CDR1 is SGHNT and CDR2 is YENEEA. Trimming took 1 base from V and 6 from J, leaving 16 bases between them. DNA for the CDR3: TGTGCCAGCAGCTTAGTGCTGGCTAGTCCTGGCGAGCAGTACTTC. Its translation is CASSLVLASPGEQYF.

By share, this clone counts as medium-sized (0.01 to 0.1%). The rearrangement joins TRBV19 to TRBJ2-3, with TRBD1 identical over 8 bases. Germline CDR1 LNHDA, CDR2 SQIVND (reference sequence). There are 14 residues in the CDR3. After removal of 11 bases from V and 4 bases from J, the junction contained 11 bases not matched to a gene. CDR3 DNA sequence: TGTGCCGGATCGACAGGGGTCGGGTCAGATACGCAGTATTTT. This codes for CAGSTGVGSDTQYF.

This clone occurred a few times. The genes are TRBV30 and TRBJ1-6, with 8 bases matching TRBD1. The length of the CDR3 is 15 residues. The germline gives CDR1 GTSNPN, CDR2 SVGIG (reference sequence). The ends lost 0 bases at V and 7 bases at J; junction bases unmatched: 5. DNA of the CDR3: TGTGCCTGGAGTGTAGGACAGGGAGAAAATTCACCCCTCCACTTT. Protein sequence: CAWSVGQGENSPLHF.

V and J are TRBV23-1 and TRBJ1-1, with TRBD1 as a possible D gene (6 bases). TRBV23-1 is recorded as an ORF, its role being uncertain. The CDR3 covers 13 residues. Trimming shortened V by 6 bases and J by 14 bases, and 22 bases separated the two germline ends. The CDR3 region is CASSLSGGRFLFF. In DNA form, the CDR3 reads TGCGCCAGCAGCTTGTCGGGGGGCCGGTTCCTATTCTTT.